The present entry profiles one T cell receptor (beta chain) with its context. Its specificity is unknown. The CDR3 runs to 14 residues. Germline V gene lookup returns CDR1 MNHEY and CDR2 SVGAGI. V lost 7 bases, J lost 6 bases, and 13 bases lay in between. Tagging with unique molecular identifiers was a feature of the TCR beta cDNA libraries. The T cell input of about 0.85 to 10 million gave roughly 500,000 cDNA molecules. Using its own MiXCR run on the PCR reads, TCRdb lists one record per CDR3 protein. The table lists approximately 730,000 distinct CDR3 sequences, about 27% of them singletons. These data are taken from a study of post-analysis software for immune sequencing data. In the study overall: Included among the disease courses, which were recorded for the cohort, were relapsing-remitting, secondary progressive and progressive-relapsing multiple sclerosis. Study-wide results and caveats: Significantly decreased normalized Chao1 diversity was recorded for multiple sclerosis patients relative to controls. Five TRBV segments, TRBV5-6, TRBV5-1 and TRBV20-1 among them, were found more frequent in patients than controls.

This TCR came from a girl aged 10-17 years with multiple sclerosis. The sequenced sample was blood. The rearrangement uses TRBV6-5 and TRBJ1-6; D is ambiguous. The CDR3 DNA reads TGTGCCAGCACCCGAGAAGACGGTAATTCACCCCTCCACTTT. It codes for CASTREDGNSPLHF.